The 6 T cell receptor beta chains listed next were all sequenced from one sample in a study of T cell repertoires in cytomegalovirus infection. These TCRs' antigens remain unknown. TCRdb re-analysed the reads in MiXCR, keeping a single row per CDR3 protein. The sample includes roughly 800,000 distinct CDR3 sequences, approximately 32% seen only once; the top ten take around 14%. The sample here was cultured CD8+ T cells from PBMCs, taken from culture after CMV antigen stimulation. The receptors come from a human donor in good health (CMV status not recorded). Some clones in this sample may be carry-over from other donors' samples.

In its sample, this clonotype was seen a few times. The rearrangement joins TRBV7-6 to TRBJ2-4; unclear D gene. Trimming shortened V by 2 bases and J by 11 bases, and 16 bases separated the two germline ends. The CDR3 has 14 amino acids. Looked up from germline, CDR1 is SGHVS and CDR2 is FNYEAQ. Here the CDR3 reads CASSLPGYEDFQYF. Written as DNA, the CDR3 is TGTGCCAGCAGCTTACCCGGGTACGAGGATTTTCAGTACTTC. Full variable domain (remainder filled in from reference TRBV7-6 and TRBJ2-4): GAGVSQSPRYKVTKRGQDVALRCDPISGHVSLYWYRQALGQGPEFLTYFNYEAQQDKSGLPNDRFSAERPEGSISTLTIQRTEQRDSAMYRCASSLPGYEDFQYFGAGTRLSVL.

The sample holds a few counts of this clonotype. The chain links TRBV6-5 to TRBJ2-3; 7 positions match TRBD1. Per the germline V gene, CDR1 is MNHEY and CDR2 is SVGAGI. J lost 6 bases, V lost 6 bases, and 9 bases had no gene match. CDR3 length equals 14 residues. The CDR3: CASREADRWDTQYF. The CDR3 DNA sequence: TGTGCCAGCAGGGAGGCGGACAGGTGGGATACGCAGTATTTT.

Of note for this clonotype: This clone may be a read error of a much larger clone one base away. This rearrangement joins TRBV7-6 to TRBJ2-2; 13 bases match TRBD2. The ends lost 5 bases at V and 7 bases at J; junction bases unmatched: 7. In germline, CDR1 is SGHVS, CDR2 FNYEAQ. The CDR3 totals 16 residues. CDR3 region: CASSLVGTSGIGELFF. The CDR3 coding sequence is TGTGCCAGCAGCCTCGTAGGGACTAGCGGGATCGGGGAGCTGTTTTTT.

The V call is TRBV12-3 or TRBV12-4, the J call TRBJ2-7; no definite D call. V was trimmed by 6 bases and J by 5 bases, leaving 14 bases between them. The length of the CDR3 is 13 residues. The CDR3 coding sequence is TGTGCCAGCAGCCTCTTCCTCCGAGACGAGCAGTACTTC. Its translation is CASSLFLRDEQYF.

This clonotype has at least ten counts. This sequence joins TRBV12-5 and TRBJ1-1; the D is unclear. Deletions cut 6 bases from V and 2 bases from J, with 4 bases between. Germline CDR1 and CDR2: LGHNT and FRNRAP. The CDR3 loop spans 11 amino acids. The CDR3 protein is CASGTNTEAFF. The CDR3 DNA follows: TGTGCTAGTGGGACCAACACTGAAGCTTTCTTT.

This clonotype came up a few times. As DNA, the CDR3 is TGTGCCAGTAGTCTCGAGTGGGGCATAGACATTCAGTACTTC. Residues: CASSLEWGIDIQYF. The V and J genes are TRBV19 and TRBJ2-4; a weak D match, TRBD1 (5 bases). The length of the CDR3 is 14 residues. The germline V and J ends were trimmed by 5 bases and 8 bases, with 16 bases remaining between them. Looked up from germline, CDR1 is LNHDA and CDR2 is SQIVND (reference sequence).